The source of this T cell receptor beta chain is a study of read filtering for tumor transcriptome and immune sequencing. At the level of the study: Revised staging placed roughly eight patients in R-ISS I, about 17 in II, 6 or 7 in III. Study conclusions and caveats: This fraction held mixed bone marrow immune cells after CD138-negative sorting. Roughly 82% of IR-seq clonotypes had a single read, yet these held approximately 4% of reads.

The V and J ends lost 0 bases and 0 bases respectively, with 13 bases between them. Germline V gene data show CDR1 as SGHVS and CDR2 as FQNEAQ. The CDR3 is 17 residues long. This clonotype occurred many times. The target antigen is unknown. From about 400 ng of RNA, a library with molecular barcoded alpha/delta and beta/gamma adaptors was made. TCRdb re-called the reads with MiXCR, one entry per CDR3 protein. Among 35,000 to 50,000 distinct CDR3 sequences listed, approximately 14% were seen once. The clonotype was recovered from a donor aged 40 or older with multiple myeloma. The chain is built from TRBV7-8 and TRBJ2-3; tentatively, D is TRBD1 or TRBD2 (6 bases each). Material: a population of CD138-negative cells sorted from bone marrow. The CDR3 coding sequence is TGTGCCAGCAGCTTAGCGTCGGGGGCACACAGCACAGATACGCAGTATTTT. It specifies CASSLASGAHSTDTQYF. The full variable domain, with the rest looked up from reference TRBV7-8 and TRBJ2-3, is GAGVSQSPRYKVAKRGQDVALRCDPISGHVSLFWYQQALGQGPEFLTYFQNEAQLDKSGLPSDRFFAERPEGSVSTLKIQRTQQEDSAVYLCASSLASGAHSTDTQYFGPGTRLTVL.